The clone carrying this TCR beta chain was seen a few times. Its specificity is not known. The sample comes from a study of post-analysis software for immune sequencing data. The overall study: The disease courses spanned relapsing-remitting, secondary progressive and progressive-relapsing forms of multiple sclerosis.

Study results and limitations: The study found significantly lower normalized Chao1 diversity in multiple sclerosis patients than in controls. TRBV segments more frequent in patients than in controls numbered a few and included TRBV5-6, TRBV5-1 and TRBV20-1. When the samples were clustered directly with F measure, those that had been prepared in the same batch showed strong co-clustering.

Included in the TCR beta cDNA libraries were unique molecular identifiers. Roughly 500,000 cDNA molecules were obtained per 1 to 10 million input T cells. From the PCR reads, TCRdb called clonotypes with MiXCR, one entry per CDR3 protein. The table includes about 620,000 distinct CDR3 sequences, about 44% detected once. Trimming took 7 bases from V and 6 from J; bases not matched to a gene: 9. CDR3 length equals 14 residues. The chain employs TRBV12-3 or TRBV12-4 and TRBJ1-5; 7 bases map to TRBD1. The sequence came from a girl aged 5-17 years with multiple sclerosis. What was sequenced was blood. The CDR3 nucleotides read TGTGCCAGCAATGACAGGGATATGAGTCAGCCCCAGCATTTT. As protein: CASNDRDMSQPQHF.